This T cell receptor (beta chain) was profiled in a study of blood T cell repertoires in COVID-19. Study information: Samples taken during acute and convalescent COVID-19 were collected in the United States, Italy and Spain. T cells, B-cell-depleted T cells, or PBMCs supplied cDNA or gDNA.

Per the original methods: Cell counts per sample came from amplifying reference gene primers. Measured with immunoSEQ multiplex PCR; TCRdb has only the in-frame clones, and not every one. V, J and clone size reflect that table, while D and trimming were determined from the DNA. This table has 200,000 to 250,000 clones, 82% appearing once. The CDR3 runs to 14 residues. Germline CDR1 is SGDLS and CDR2 is YYNGEE. V dropped 6 bases and J dropped 5; count of bases not matched to a gene: 4. Sample: peripheral blood. The rearrangement joins TRBV9 to TRBJ2-3; 12 nucleotides agree with TRBD2. The source is a woman over 75 with acute or convalescent COVID-19. CDR3: CASTSGGAGDTQYF. In nucleotides, the CDR3 is TGTGCCAGCACTAGCGGGGGGGCGGGAGATACGCAGTATTTT.